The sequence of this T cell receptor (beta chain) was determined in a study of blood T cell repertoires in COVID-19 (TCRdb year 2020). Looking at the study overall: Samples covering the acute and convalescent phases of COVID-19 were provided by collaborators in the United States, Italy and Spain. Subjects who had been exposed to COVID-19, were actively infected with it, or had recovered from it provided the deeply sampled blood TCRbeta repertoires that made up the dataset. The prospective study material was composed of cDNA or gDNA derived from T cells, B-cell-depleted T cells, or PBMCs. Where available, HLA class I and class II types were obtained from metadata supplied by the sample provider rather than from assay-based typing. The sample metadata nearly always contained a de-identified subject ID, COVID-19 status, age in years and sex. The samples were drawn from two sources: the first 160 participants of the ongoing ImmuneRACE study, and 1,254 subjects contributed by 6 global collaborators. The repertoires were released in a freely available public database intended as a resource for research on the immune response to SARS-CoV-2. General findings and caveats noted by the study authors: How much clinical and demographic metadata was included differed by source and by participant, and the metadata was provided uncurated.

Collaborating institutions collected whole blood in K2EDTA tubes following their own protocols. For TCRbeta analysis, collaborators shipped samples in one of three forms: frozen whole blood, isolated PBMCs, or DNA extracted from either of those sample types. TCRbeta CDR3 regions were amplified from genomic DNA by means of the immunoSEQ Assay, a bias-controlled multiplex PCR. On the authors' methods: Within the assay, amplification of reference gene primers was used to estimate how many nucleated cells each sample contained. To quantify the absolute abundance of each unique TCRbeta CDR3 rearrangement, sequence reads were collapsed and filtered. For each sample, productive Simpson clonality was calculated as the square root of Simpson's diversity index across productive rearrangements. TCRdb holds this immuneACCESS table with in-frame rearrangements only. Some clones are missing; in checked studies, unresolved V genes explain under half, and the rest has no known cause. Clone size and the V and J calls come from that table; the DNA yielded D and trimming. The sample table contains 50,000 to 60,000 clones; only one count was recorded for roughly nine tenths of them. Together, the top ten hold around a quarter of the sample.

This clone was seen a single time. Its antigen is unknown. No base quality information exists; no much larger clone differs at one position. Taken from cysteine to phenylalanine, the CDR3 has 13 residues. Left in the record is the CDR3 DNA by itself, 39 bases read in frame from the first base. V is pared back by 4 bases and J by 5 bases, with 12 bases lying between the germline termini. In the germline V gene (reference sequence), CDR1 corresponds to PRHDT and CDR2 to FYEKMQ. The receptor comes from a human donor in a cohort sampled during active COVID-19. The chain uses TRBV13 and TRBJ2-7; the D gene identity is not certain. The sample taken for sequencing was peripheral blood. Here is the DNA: TGTGCCAGCAGCTCCCCCGGGTCACACGAGCAGTACTTC. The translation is CASSSPGSHEQYF.